These 28 T cell receptor beta chains came from one sample sequenced in a study of post-analysis software for immune sequencing data. The study's findings and limits: There were five TRBV segments more frequent in patients than controls, and TRBV5-6, TRBV5-1 and TRBV20-1 were among them.

Their recognized antigens are unknown. Unique molecular identifiers had been added to the TCR beta cDNA libraries. TCRdb called the PCR reads again in MiXCR, with one record for every CDR3 protein. The repertoire includes roughly 200,000 distinct CDR3 sequences, 29% of them detected once, and less than 4% sits in the top ten. Sequencing was done on a sample of blood. Source of these receptors: a girl younger than 18 with multiple sclerosis.

On this clonotype itself: Its ends do not fully match the called genes, so a read error is possible. This chain links TRBV3-1 with TRBJ1-1; TRBD1 agrees at 8 bases. This CDR3 has 15 residues. Germline assignment: CDR1 LGHDT and CDR2 YNNKEL (reference sequence). CDR3 loop: CAGSPFQGARTEAFF. The CDR3 nucleotides are TGTGCCGGCAGCCCATTCCAGGGGGCGCGGACTGAAGCTTTCTTT.

This clonotype has only a few counts. The CDR3 coding sequence is TGTGCCACCTCATCCGGGACACACTCCTACGAGCAGTACTTC. It encodes CATSSGTHSYEQYF. The chain has TRBV19 and TRBJ2-7, with TRBD1 as a possible D gene (6 bases). The germline V and J ends were trimmed by 10 bases and 0 bases, with 16 bases remaining between them. Per the germline V gene, CDR1 is LNHDA and CDR2 is SQIVND (reference sequence). This CDR3 is 14 amino acids long.

In this sample, this clonotype turned up a few times. The chain is built from TRBV6-1 and TRBJ1-1; D gene ambiguous. The germline V gene encodes CDR1 MNHNS and CDR2 SASEGT. Trimming took 5 bases from V and 0 from J, leaving 7 bases between them. CDR3 length: 13 residues. CDR3 residues: CASSFIMNTEAFF. In nucleotides, the CDR3 is TGTGCCAGCAGTTTTATCATGAACACTGAAGCTTTCTTT.

This clonotype was observed many times. This chain links TRBV15 with TRBJ2-3; D is perhaps TRBD1 (5 bases). The CDR3 is 14 residues long. Per the germline V gene, CDR1 is LNHNV and CDR2 is YYDKDF (reference sequence). The V and J ends lost 4 bases and 4 bases respectively, with 12 bases between them. Here the CDR3 reads CATSTRIGADTQYF. DNA for the CDR3: TGTGCCACCAGCACGAGGATAGGGGCAGATACGCAGTATTTT.

This clonotype was counted ten times or more. The chain couples TRBV5-1 to TRBJ2-1; TRBD1 is a possible D gene (6 bases). The CDR3 totals 16 residues. Trimming pared 3 bases from V and 0 bases from J, leaving 13 bases between. CDR1 and CDR2 (germline): SGHRS, YFSETQ. CDR3 DNA: TGCGCCAGCAGCTGGGGGCACGCGGACTCCTACAATGAGCAGTTCTTC. It codes for CASSWGHADSYNEQFF.

The chain has TRBV6-1 and TRBJ2-1; 8 nucleotides agree with TRBD2. CDR3 length equals 18 residues. Unmatched junction bases numbered 17, after V lost 6 bases and J lost 4 bases. CDR1 and CDR2 (germline): MNHNS, SASEGT. The CDR3 DNA is TGTGCCAGCAGCAAGACGGGAGGGAGAGGGGAGATTTACAATGAGCAGTTCTTC. As protein: CASSKTGGRGEIYNEQFF.

This clonotype was counted only a few times. The V call is TRBV27, the J call TRBJ1-1; D not resolved. CDR1 and CDR2 (germline): MNHEY, SMNVEV (reference sequence). Trimming cost V 3 bases and J 1 base, with 6 bases left between them. CDR3 length: 13 residues. CDR3 sequence: CASSFGKNTEAFF. The CDR3 nucleotides are TGTGCCAGCAGTTTCGGCAAGAACACTGAAGCTTTCTTT.

V is TRBV19 and J is TRBJ1-2; no reliable D call. V was clipped by 4 bases and J by 1 base, with 7 bases between them. Germline V gene sequence: CDR1 LNHDA, CDR2 SQIVND (reference sequence). This CDR3 is built from 13 residues. CDR3 loop: CASSSALNYGYTF. As DNA, the CDR3 is TGTGCCAGTAGTAGCGCCCTTAACTATGGCTACACCTTC.

This clonotype was seen only once. This could be a read error, since a much larger clone is one nucleotide away. Given the absence of the conserved phenylalanine or tryptophan at the CDR3 end, a read error is likely. The V and J genes are TRBV12-3 or TRBV12-4 and TRBJ1-1, with TRBD1 identical over 7 bases. V was clipped by 5 bases and J by 6 bases; unmatched bases: 9. The CDR3 consists of 14 residues. CDR3 bases: TGTGCCAGCAGTCCGACAGGGTATGATGCTGAAGCTTTCTAT. Its protein is CASSPTGYDAEAFY.

The chain couples TRBV4-1 to TRBJ2-3; D remains unclear. Germline lookup yields CDR1 MGHRA and CDR2 YSYEKL. This CDR3 contains 14 residues. Trimming took 0 bases from V and 7 from J, leaving 11 bases between them. In nucleotides, the CDR3 is TGCGCCAGCAGCCAAGAAGTGGGGATTTATACGCAGTATTTT. Protein product: CASSQEVGIYTQYF.

This clonotype has a count of ten or more. This sequence joins TRBV12-3 or TRBV12-4 and TRBJ1-5; D is possibly TRBD1 (5 bases). CDR3 length: 12 residues. V lost 6 bases and J lost 13, with 16 bases in between. This CDR3 reads CASSARDQSQHF. The CDR3 DNA reads as TGTGCCAGCAGCGCCCGGGACCAAAGTCAGCATTTT.

At least ten counts were recorded for this clonotype. V usage is TRBV3-1 and J usage is TRBJ2-3, with 12 bases matching TRBD2. V gave up 1 base and J gave up 4 bases; unmatched junction bases: 3. Germline-derived CDR1 and CDR2 are LGHDT and YNNKEL (reference sequence). The CDR3 spans 16 residues. The CDR3 DNA reads TGTGCCAGCAGCCAAGGTAGACTAGCGGGAGCAGATACGCAGTATTTT. Its protein is CASSQGRLAGADTQYF.

This clonotype has a handful of counts. V usage is TRBV24-1 and J usage is TRBJ1-2, with D perhaps matching TRBD1 (5 bases). Looked up from germline, CDR1 is KGHDR and CDR2 is SFDVKD. The V end was cut by 4 bases, the J end by 4 bases, with 15 bases between. The CDR3 is 15 residues long. CDR3 bases: TGTGCCACCAGTGACCCGCAGAAGGGGATCTATGGCTACACCTTC. Residues: CATSDPQKGIYGYTF.

This clonotype was seen ten or more times. The J gene is TRBJ2-3, the V gene TRBV20-1, with 12 bases lining up with TRBD2. The CDR3 has 17 amino acids. The germline V gene has CDR1 DFQATT and CDR2 SNEGSKA (reference sequence). V lost 1 base, J lost 7 bases, and 12 bases stayed unmatched. CDR3 in DNA: TGCAGTGCTAGAGGGGGGCTAGCGGGAGGGCCCGCGTATACGCAGTATTTT. Translation: CSARGGLAGGPAYTQYF.

This clonotype was detected only a few times. V and J are TRBV6-2 or TRBV6-3 and TRBJ1-1, with D possibly being TRBD1 (6 bases). This CDR3 has 14 residues. Per germline, CDR1 MNHEY and CDR2 SVGEGT. The germline V and J ends were trimmed by 6 bases and 5 bases, with 16 bases remaining between them. CDR3 region: CASSKTYRETEAFF. Written as DNA, the CDR3 is TGTGCCAGCAGCAAAACGTACAGGGAGACTGAAGCTTTCTTT.

This clonotype showed up just a few times. The rearrangement uses TRBV6-4 and TRBJ1-1, with D tentatively TRBD1 (6 bases). The CDR3 has 12 amino acids. The germline V gene has CDR1 MRHNA and CDR2 SNTAGT. Trimming shortened V by 3 bases and J by 5 bases, and 7 bases separated the two germline ends. The CDR3 DNA follows: TGTGCCAGCAGTGAGGACAGAACTGAAGCTTTCTTT. It is translated as CASSEDRTEAFF.

The chain combines TRBV5-1 with TRBJ2-1; the D gene is possibly TRBD1 (6 bases). Germline V gives CDR1 SGHRS, CDR2 YFSETQ. V gave up 7 bases and J gave up 2 bases, with 22 bases separating them. This CDR3 is built from 17 residues. CDR3 in DNA: TGCGCCAGCTCGTTCGACGGTGGCAGGGGCCCCTACAATGAGCAGTTCTTC. Translating it yields CASSFDGGRGPYNEQFF.

Only a few counts were recorded for this clonotype. The chain carries TRBV7-2 and TRBJ2-7; 8 positions agree with TRBD1. The CDR3 has 14 residues. Per germline, CDR1 SGHTA and CDR2 FQGNSA. Trimming took 5 bases from V and 5 from J; bases not matched to a gene: 8. CDR3 nucleotides: TGTGCCAGCAGCCCCAGGGACAGGTGCGACGAGCAGTACTTC. This translates into CASSPRDRCDEQYF.

About this clonotype itself: This may be a read error, as it is one base from a much larger clone. The chain joins TRBV7-2 to TRBJ2-7; a weak D match, TRBD1 (5 bases). There are 14 residues in the CDR3. The germline gives CDR1 SGHTA, CDR2 FQGNSA. The V end lost 4 bases, the J end lost 5 bases, and 15 bases lay between the germline ends. The CDR3 here is CASSWQGMVNEQYF. Written as DNA, the CDR3 is TGTGCCAGCAGCTGGCAGGGAATGGTTAACGAGCAGTACTTC.

Remarks on this clonotype: This may stem from a read error, because a much larger clone lies one nucleotide away. The chain combines TRBV15 with TRBJ1-5, with D maybe TRBD1 (5 bases). Germline lookup yields CDR1 LNHNV and CDR2 YYDKDF (reference sequence). This CDR3 has 19 amino acids. The chain's CDR3 is CTTSRSPRRGRGDDQPQHF. The DNA of the CDR3 is TGTACCACCAGCAGATCCCCCCGGCGGGGAAGGGGCGACGATCAGCCCCAGCATTTT. The entire variable domain, with the rest obtained from reference TRBV15 and TRBJ1-5, is as follows: DAMVIQNPRYQVTQFGKPVTLSCSQTLNHNVMYWYQQKSSQAPKLLFHYYDKDFNNEADTPDNFQSRRPNTSFCFLDIRSPGLGDTAMYLCTTSRSPRRGRGDDQPQHFGDGTRLSIL.

This clonotype was counted many times. A junction end diverges from the germline sequence, so it may reflect a read error. This chain joins TRBV20-1 and TRBJ2-7; 11 nucleotides agree with TRBD1. This CDR3 spans 17 amino acids. The germline V gene encodes CDR1 DFQATT and CDR2 SNEGSKA (reference sequence). The CDR3 DNA is TGCAGTGCCAGAGGGACAGGGGGAATCCCTGGGGCCTACGAGCAGTACTTC. It is translated as CSARGTGGIPGAYEQYF.

This clonotype was observed a handful of times. The chain carries TRBV28 and TRBJ2-1; 13 bases match TRBD2. The CDR3 runs 16 residues. The V segment lost 6 bases and the J segment 8 bases; nucleotides outside the gene matches: 10. Germline CDR1 reads MDHEN; CDR2 reads SYDVKM. The CDR3 DNA is TGTGCCAGCAGGCCCCTTACTAGCGGGAGGGACGATGAGCAGTTCTTC. It translates to CASRPLTSGRDDEQFF.

This clonotype was observed at least ten times. This chain joins TRBV4-2 and TRBJ2-1; possible D gene TRBD2, 6 bases. In germline, CDR1 is LGHNA, CDR2 YNFKEQ. The CDR3 loop spans 13 amino acids. With 5 bases removed from V and 9 bases from J, the gap between germline ends came to 14 bases. The CDR3 bases are TGTGCCAGCAGCATTCGGAGGGGCGGTGAGCAGTTCTTC. It yields the protein CASSIRRGGEQFF.

The chain combines TRBV6-6 with TRBJ1-2; D ambiguous. The germline gives CDR1 MNHNY, CDR2 SVGAGI (reference sequence). Trimming pared 2 bases from V and 8 bases from J, leaving 18 bases between. The CDR3 sequence is 15 residues long. CDR3 DNA sequence: TGTGCCAGCAGTTACAAAGAAGTCGCAACCATGGGCTACACCTTC. Amino acids: CASSYKEVATMGYTF.

The V and J genes are TRBV29-1 and TRBJ2-5; D is uncertain. The germline CDR1 and CDR2 sequences are SQVTM and ANQGSEA. The CDR3 covers 13 residues. The V end lost 5 bases, the J end lost 0 bases, and 10 bases lay between the germline ends. CDR3 loop: CSVHPGHQETQYF. In DNA form, the CDR3 reads TGCAGCGTTCACCCCGGCCACCAAGAGACCCAGTACTTC.

In its sample, this clonotype was seen many times. The chain combines TRBV27 with TRBJ2-5, with no clear D. Germline-derived CDR1 and CDR2 are MNHEY and SMNVEV (reference sequence). With 5 bases removed from V and 5 bases from J, the gap between germline ends came to 27 bases. This CDR3 is built from 18 residues. The CDR3 DNA is TGTGCCAGCAGTACAGACCCGACGGGCAGGTCGGCGAAGGAGACCCAGTACTTC. Protein sequence: CASSTDPTGRSAKETQYF.

In its sample, this clonotype was seen once. This sequence may be a read error, since a much larger clone differs from it by one base. This sequence joins TRBV7-8 and TRBJ2-1; TRBD1 is a possible D gene (5 bases). The CDR3 has 16 amino acids. Looked up from germline, CDR1 is SGHVS and CDR2 is FQNEAQ. V shed 5 bases and J shed 2 bases, with 16 bases lying between them. CDR3 residues: CASSPRVGRAYNEQFF. DNA for the CDR3: TGTGCCAGCAGCCCCCGGGTTGGCAGGGCCTACAATGAGCAGTTCTTC.

The sample holds many counts of this clonotype. The V and J genes are TRBV12-3 or TRBV12-4 and TRBJ1-6; no clear D gene. The CDR3 is made up of 15 amino acids. V lost 4 bases and J 3 bases, leaving 10 bases between the germline ends. Here the CDR3 DNA reads TGTGCCAGCAGTTCTCAGGAGATCTATAATTCACCCCTCCACTTT. Its translation is CASSSQEIYNSPLHF.